The present TCR beta chain was sequenced within a study of response to subunit inactivated influenza vaccine (dated by TCRdb to the late 2010s). In the study overall: To follow how T cells responded to a trivalent subunit inactivated influenza vaccine, the researchers relied on deep quantitative profiling of the T cell receptor repertoire. What the work shows at the level of the full study, not this receptor alone: The authors suggested that each seasonal influenza vaccination may recruit only a limited number of new T cells.

Reading the germline V gene gives CDR1 MDHEN and CDR2 SYDVKM. The V end loses 6 bases and the J end loses 6 bases, and a stretch of 22 bases separates them. Inclusive of the bounding cysteine and phenylalanine, the CDR3 is 16 residues long. Only the CDR3 portion is preserved as DNA: 48 bases, with reading frame beginning at the first base. On this clonotype itself: What antigen it recognizes has not been identified. The sample holds no much larger clone one base away, and base qualities are not on file.

The library was built by means of RT-PCR. The data were produced on an Illumina HiSeq 2500. TCRdb reran the public reads through fastp at Q25 and MiXCR, keeping productive beta chains. One record per CDR3 amino acid sequence lists the most common genes and DNA. The sample has a few hundred thousand distinct CDR3 sequences on record, less than 15% of them singletons. The top ten hold over 8.5% of the sample. The input for sequencing was PBMCs from blood, taken 11 to 12 days after vaccination. The sequence was obtained from a man between 45 and 60 years old who received an inactivated influenza vaccine. Donor details come from another sample of the same person, matched by shared clones. This chain joins TRBV28 to TRBJ2-3; too little of a D gene remains to name it. CDR3 loop: CASRHWSEYSSDTQYF. The DNA reads as follows: TGTGCCAGCAGGCACTGGTCAGAATATTCAAGTGATACGCAGTATTTT.